Listed below are T cell receptor beta chains from one sample, sequenced in a study of T cell changes during pregnancy in multiple sclerosis. Here immunoSEQ multiplex PCR was the method, and the copy in TCRdb shows in-frame clones only, minus some. This sample yields 50,000 to 60,000 clones, of which around 90% are seen a single time; approximately 0.27% belongs to the top ten. The sequences come from CD4+ T cells from peripheral blood mononuclear cells, collected in the second trimester of pregnancy. The receptors originated from a female donor with multiple sclerosis, enrolled in a pregnancy study. CDR3s include the opening cysteine and the closing phenylalanine or tryptophan.

V,CDR3
TRBV6-5,CASSQRGAGEQYF
TRBV29-1,CSVGQGPNQPQHF
TRBV5-8,CASSPFQVSDRATKETQYF
TRBV11-2,CASSLANRDTEAFF
TRBV4-1,CASSQVNIVSYNEQFF
TRBV7-8,CASSLGRAPHLYEQYF
TRBV5-1,CASSPTGNRYEQYF
TRBV6-5,CASSRETGSYEQYF
TRBV11-2,CASSLFGTELHF
TRBV6-1,CATTDSLRPPYEQYF
TRBV2,CASRGRTGGGYEQYF
TRBV7-2,CASRPDRFGTEAFF
TRBV7-8,CASSERLGGTNEQFF
TRBV9,CASSVWGGARNYGYTF
TRBV5-1,CASSLYPGNTGELFF
TRBV5-1,CASSLDLLGTPPLADNSPLHF
TRBV12-2,CASRLVKCLANFYEQYF
TRBV14,CASSQASTGFRDGYTF
TRBV2,CASREGLAGQKNIQYF